The rows below give T cell receptor beta chains drawn from one sample of a study of CD8 T cells in ankylosing spondylitis. Each CDR3 protein is one row after TCRdb ran MiXCR on the 5' RACE reads. The sample has approximately 250,000 distinct CDR3 sequences; around 25% are singletons. The sequenced material came from blood, either unsorted or a sorted T cell fraction (not recorded which). These receptor sequences come from a male donor with ankylosing spondylitis or in good health (not recorded which). Each CDR3 is given with its conserved first and last residue. The order of the fields is J gene, V gene, clone size, D gene, CDR3 protein, CDR3 DNA. D genes are given only for firm matches. Clone sizes are given selectively: once, few, many, or a class where the clone is expanded.

J: TRBJ2-7
V: TRBV6-5
size: -
D: -
CDR3: CASSFSAGAYEQYF
DNA: TGTGCCAGCAGTTTTAGCGCCGGAGCCTACGAGCAGTACTTC

J: TRBJ1-1
V: TRBV29-1
size: -
D: -
CDR3: CSVEDPAGAPTEAFF
DNA: TGCAGCGTTGAAGATCCGGCGGGGGCGCCCACTGAAGCTTTCTTT

J: TRBJ1-6
V: TRBV6-6
size: many
D: -
CDR3: CASSYRNSPLHF
DNA: TGTGCCAGCAGTTATCGCAATTCACCCCTCCACTTT

J: TRBJ2-2
V: TRBV20-1
size: -
D: -
CDR3: CSARDTRGNTGELFF
DNA: TGCAGTGCTAGAGATACGCGAGGAAACACCGGGGAGCTGTTTTTT

J: TRBJ2-6
V: TRBV2
size: few
D: -
CDR3: CASSELANVLTF
DNA: TGTGCCAGCAGTGAATTGGCCAACGTCCTGACTTTC

J: TRBJ2-7
V: TRBV7-3
size: -
D: -
CDR3: CASSLDATYEQYF
DNA: TGTGCCAGCAGCTTAGATGCCACATACGAGCAGTACTTC

J: TRBJ2-7
V: TRBV7-7
size: many
D: TRBD1
CDR3: CASSFDRGYEQYF
DNA: TGTGCCAGCAGCTTCGACAGGGGATACGAGCAGTACTTC

J: TRBJ2-1
V: TRBV6-1
size: many
D: TRBD2
CDR3: CASRRLAGGSGNEQFF
DNA: TGTGCCAGCAGACGACTAGCGGGGGGGTCGGGCAATGAGCAGTTCTTC

J: TRBJ2-7
V: TRBV29-1
size: few
D: TRBD1
CDR3: CSGQGATYEQYF
DNA: TGCAGCGGACAGGGGGCAACGTACGAGCAGTACTTC

J: TRBJ1-5
V: TRBV29-1
size: -
D: -
CDR3: CSVESRAGNQPQHF
DNA: TGCAGCGTTGAATCCAGGGCGGGCAATCAGCCCCAGCATTTT

J: TRBJ2-6
V: TRBV28
size: few
D: -
CDR3: CASSFGRLYSGANVLTF
DNA: TGTGCCAGCAGTTTCGGCAGACTCTACTCTGGGGCCAACGTCCTGACTTTC

J: TRBJ2-5
V: TRBV4-2
size: -
D: TRBD2
CDR3: CASSQVERGGRTQYF
DNA: TGTGCCAGCAGCCAAGTCGAGCGGGGCGGCAGGACCCAGTACTTC

J: TRBJ2-1
V: TRBV20-1
size: many
D: -
CDR3: CSAWWMGRGVANEQFF
DNA: TGCAGTGCCTGGTGGATGGGTAGGGGGGTTGCAAATGAGCAGTTCTTC

J: TRBJ2-1
V: TRBV19
size: -
D: TRBD1
CDR3: CASSNLRGQGSYNEQFF
DNA: TGTGCCAGTAGTAACCTCAGGGGACAGGGCTCCTACAATGAGCAGTTCTTC

J: TRBJ2-5
V: TRBV20-1
size: few
D: -
CDR3: CSAPRTEETQYF
DNA: TGCAGTGCGCCTAGGACGGAAGAGACCCAGTACTTC

J: TRBJ2-4
V: TRBV12-3/TRBV12-4
size: -
D: TRBD2
CDR3: CASTHSGGVGIQYF
DNA: TGTGCCAGCACCCATAGCGGGGGGGTTGGCATTCAGTACTTC

J: TRBJ2-3
V: TRBV24-1
size: many
D: -
CDR3: CATSDPDGKSTDTQYF
DNA: TGTGCCACCAGTGACCCCGACGGTAAGAGCACAGATACGCAGTATTTT

J: TRBJ2-3
V: TRBV7-2
size: -
D: -
CDR3: CASSFPGPLELDTQYF
DNA: TGTGCCAGCAGCTTTCCGGGACCTTTGGAACTGGATACGCAGTATTTT

J: TRBJ2-1
V: TRBV15
size: -
D: TRBD1
CDR3: CATSTGTGRSDEQFF
DNA: TGTGCCACCAGCACAGGGACAGGGAGGTCGGATGAGCAGTTCTTC

J: TRBJ2-7
V: TRBV6-1
size: few
D: -
CDR3: CASSGYTAVYSYEQYF
DNA: TGTGCCAGCAGTGGCTACACCGCCGTTTACTCCTACGAGCAGTACTTC

J: TRBJ2-7
V: TRBV6-1
size: -
D: -
CDR3: CASRDLSQGYEQYF
DNA: TGTGCCAGCAGAGACCTTTCTCAGGGGTACGAGCAGTACTTC

J: TRBJ1-4
V: TRBV20-1
size: few
D: -
CDR3: CSAMDGEKLFF
DNA: TGCAGTGCTATGGACGGAGAAAAACTGTTTTTT

J: TRBJ2-7
V: TRBV12-3/TRBV12-4
size: few
D: TRBD1
CDR3: CASRDTDRGYEQYF
DNA: TGTGCCAGCAGGGATACGGACAGGGGATACGAGCAGTACTTC

J: TRBJ2-2
V: TRBV29-1
size: -
D: TRBD2
CDR3: CRASSGSGVTNTGELFF
DNA: TGCAGAGCCTCGTCGGGTAGCGGGGTGACGAACACCGGGGAGCTGTTTTTT

J: TRBJ2-5
V: TRBV12-3/TRBV12-4
size: few
D: -
CDR3: CASRKTTNQETQYF
DNA: TGTGCCAGCAGGAAGACTACTAATCAAGAGACCCAGTACTTC

J: TRBJ1-5
V: TRBV6-1
size: few
D: -
CDR3: CASSPRGGSNQPQHF
DNA: TGTGCCAGCAGTCCCCGAGGGGGGAGCAATCAGCCCCAGCATTTT

J: TRBJ2-1
V: TRBV12-3/TRBV12-4
size: many
D: TRBD2
CDR3: CASRLAGAPKNEQFF
DNA: TGTGCCAGCAGGTTAGCGGGGGCCCCTAAGAATGAGCAGTTCTTC

J: TRBJ2-1
V: TRBV15
size: -
D: TRBD2
CDR3: CATSRRLAGLNEQFF
DNA: TGTGCCACCAGCAGGCGACTAGCGGGGCTCAATGAGCAGTTCTTC

J: TRBJ1-2
V: TRBV29-1
size: many
D: -
CDR3: CSVERQTQAGYTF
DNA: TGCAGCGTTGAAAGGCAGACGCAAGCTGGCTACACCTTC

J: TRBJ1-2
V: TRBV29-1
size: -
D: -
CDR3: CSVEGSSLNYGYTF
DNA: TGCAGCGTTGAGGGGTCAAGCCTTAACTATGGCTACACCTTC

J: TRBJ2-3
V: TRBV10-3
size: -
D: -
CDR3: CAIRVFPDTQYF
DNA: TGTGCCATCAGGGTATTCCCAGATACGCAGTATTTT

J: TRBJ2-1
V: TRBV20-1
size: -
D: -
CDR3: CSARGHWDHNEQFF
DNA: TGCAGTGCCAGAGGTCACTGGGACCACAATGAGCAGTTCTTC

J: TRBJ2-3
V: TRBV20-1
size: many
D: -
CDR3: CSAPGTTGTDTQYF
DNA: TGCAGTGCTCCCGGGACAACCGGCACAGATACGCAGTATTTT